The source of this T cell receptor (beta chain) is a study of beta chain features in type 1 diabetes. Findings and caveats of the study: Among patients, naive, central memory and Treg TCRB repertoires appeared more similar than among healthy donors.

The authors sorted CD4+ naive, central memory, regulatory and stem cell-like memory cells via CD45RO/CCR7/CD25/CD127/CD95/CD27. As for this clone: Antigen unknown.

The CDR3 extends over 12 amino acids. Trimming left V 6 bases short and J 8 bases short, with 13 bases between. The germline V gene has CDR1 MDHEN and CDR2 SYDVKM. Isolated RNA was reverse transcribed in full, so expressed TCRB transcripts were sequenced. Assay: immunoSEQ multiplex PCR; the TCRdb copy retains only in-frame clones and omits some. The sample has over 500,000 clones, about a sixth seen once. This clonotype originated in a man younger than 35 in good health. The rearrangement uses TRBV28 and TRBJ1-2; D is unresolved. The source material was naive CD4+ T cells from blood. The chain's CDR3 is CASRSLGRGYTF. The CDR3 nucleotides read TGTGCCAGCAGGTCGCTCGGGAGAGGCTACACCTTC.